Listed here are 27 T cell receptor beta chains from one sample, sequenced in a study of blood T cells in healthy people across ages. Combining a sample-barcoded 5' primer with a J-beta primer mix, a second PCR ran for about 7 to 11 cycles. TCRdb processed the 5' RACE reads anew with MiXCR; each CDR3 protein has one entry. Of 600,000 to 800,000 distinct CDR3 sequences in the sample, more than 45% were seen once. The sample was blood. The source is an elderly woman in good health.

CDR3 loop: CASSLGRVGEQFF. The DNA of the CDR3 is TGTGCCAGCAGTTTGGGGAGGGTTGGTGAGCAGTTCTTC. The chain employs TRBV12-3 or TRBV12-4 and TRBJ2-1, with 7 positions matching TRBD2. The CDR3 covers 13 residues. J lost 9 bases, V lost 3 bases, and 5 bases had no gene match.

This clonotype was recorded many times. CDR3: CASSHKASTDTQYF. CDR3 bases: TGCGCCAGCAGCCACAAGGCTAGCACAGATACGCAGTATTTT. The chain joins TRBV5-1 to TRBJ2-3; no definite D call. Trimming took off 4 bases at V and 0 bases at J, with 9 bases between the two ends. This CDR3 comprises 14 residues. Germline V gene data show CDR1 as SGHRS and CDR2 as YFSETQ.

In regard to this clonotype: A much more abundant neighbour one base away suggests this may be a read error. V gene TRBV28 combines with J gene TRBJ2-1; TRBD1 is a possible D gene (6 bases). CDR3 size: 15 residues. The ends were cut back, 4 bases at V and 3 bases at J, with 13 bases in the middle. In germline, CDR1 is MDHEN, CDR2 SYDVKM. In DNA form, the CDR3 reads TGTGCCAGCAGTTGTCCTGGACAGTACTACAATGAGCAGTTCTTC. Translating gives CASSCPGQYYNEQFF.

This clonotype occurred once. This sequence joins TRBV14 and TRBJ1-4; a possible D gene is TRBD1 (5 bases). The CDR3 sequence is 16 residues long. Looked up from germline, CDR1 is SGHDN and CDR2 is FVKESK. V lost 0 bases, J lost 6 bases, and 14 bases lay in between. The CDR3 DNA sequence: TGTGCCAGCAGCCAAGATTTCGGGGGACCACATGAAAAACTGTTTTTT. This codes for CASSQDFGGPHEKLFF.

This clonotype has only one observation. The chain uses TRBV6-6 and TRBJ2-5; 9 bases align to TRBD2. The end of the DNA fits TRBJ2-7 better, so the J call may be wrong. The CDR3 is 16 amino acids. CDR1 and CDR2 from the germline V gene are MNHNY and SVGAGI (reference sequence). CDR3 in DNA: TGTGCCAGCACGGAGATGACTAGCGGTACCACCTACGAGCAGTACTTC. Amino acid sequence: CASTEMTSGTTYEQYF.

V usage is TRBV29-1 and J usage is TRBJ1-2; 7 bases are shared with TRBD1. V was pared by 6 bases and J by 2 bases, with 9 bases of the junction left unmatched. Germline V lookup: CDR1 SQVTM, CDR2 ANQGSEA. The CDR3 is 14 residues long. As DNA, the CDR3 is TGCAGCGTCCGAACCGGGACAGTGAACTATGGCTACACCTTC. Its translation: CSVRTGTVNYGYTF.

As to this clonotype: One base away lies a much larger clone, so this may be a sequencing read error. The chain combines TRBV27 with TRBJ2-1, with D possibly matching TRBD1 (5 bases). The CDR3 extends over 14 amino acids. The germline V gene encodes CDR1 MNHEY and CDR2 SMNVEV (reference sequence). V was clipped by 4 bases and J by 11 bases, with 18 bases between them. This CDR3 is CASSSGLLYRKQFF. The CDR3 bases are TGTGCCAGCAGTTCAGGGCTCCTCTATCGGAAGCAGTTCTTC.

This sequence joins TRBV12-3 or TRBV12-4 and TRBJ1-2; D remains unclear. This CDR3 spans 11 amino acids. Between the trimmed V and J ends, which lost 3 bases and 7 bases, there was a span of 6 bases. This CDR3 reads CASSLGCGYTF. In DNA, the CDR3 is TGTGCCAGCAGTTTGGGGTGTGGCTACACCTTC.

The chain uses TRBV12-3 or TRBV12-4 and TRBJ1-2; D is perhaps TRBD1 (5 bases). The V end lost 5 bases, the J end lost 8 bases, and 21 bases lay between the germline ends. The CDR3 sequence is 15 residues long. CDR3 residues: CASSLYGTSWGGYTF. For the CDR3, the DNA is TGTGCCAGCAGTCTTTATGGGACTTCTTGGGGCGGCTACACCTTC.

This clonotype was counted a single time. The J gene is TRBJ2-2, the V gene TRBV27; TRBD1 is a possible D gene (6 bases). The CDR3 sequence is 14 residues long. Germline V gene sequence: CDR1 MNHEY, CDR2 SMNVEV (reference sequence). Trimming removed 4 bases at V and 7 bases at J, with 13 bases between. CDR3 sequence reads: CASSWTAFDGELFF. CDR3 bases: TGTGCCAGCAGTTGGACAGCCTTTGACGGGGAGCTGTTTTTT.

This clonotype was observed a handful of times. The chain links TRBV20-1 to TRBJ1-2; 7 nucleotides align to TRBD1. This CDR3 has 13 amino acids. The V segment lost 4 bases and the J segment 5 bases; nucleotides outside the gene matches: 7. CDR1 and CDR2 from the germline V gene are DFQATT and SNEGSKA (reference sequence). CDR3 residues: CSAKRTGDYGYTF. DNA of the CDR3: TGCAGTGCTAAACGCACAGGGGATTATGGCTACACCTTC.

This clonotype was seen only once. The rearrangement joins TRBV27 to TRBJ2-2; D might be TRBD2 (6 bases). The ends were cut back, 5 bases at V and 4 bases at J, with 11 bases in the middle. CDR1 is MNHEY and CDR2 is SMNVEV in the germline V gene (reference sequence). The length of the CDR3 is 14 residues. The CDR3 sequence is CASSRGRITGELFF. The CDR3 DNA reads as TGTGCCAGCAGTCGAGGGAGGATCACCGGGGAGCTGTTTTTT.

The gene calls are TRBV2 and TRBJ2-3; TRBD1 aligns across 7 bases. Trimming took 0 bases from V and 3 from J; bases not matched to a gene: 6. The germline V gene encodes CDR1 SNHLY and CDR2 FYNNEI. This CDR3 is 16 amino acids long. The CDR3 reads CASSEARDRATDTQYF. CDR3 nucleotide sequence: TGTGCCAGCAGTGAAGCGCGAGACAGGGCAACAGATACGCAGTATTTT.

The chain employs TRBV5-1 and TRBJ2-3; TRBD2 aligns across 11 bases. Unmatched junction bases numbered 5, after V lost 3 bases and J lost 2 bases. The germline V gene has CDR1 SGHRS and CDR2 YFSETQ. The CDR3 consists of 16 residues. CDR3 sequence: CASSSGTSGHTDTQYF. As DNA, the CDR3 is TGCGCCAGCAGCTCCGGGACTAGCGGACACACAGATACGCAGTATTTT.

A word on this clonotype: With a much larger clone just one base away, this may be a read error. The J gene is TRBJ1-2, the V gene TRBV7-9; no clear D gene. Per the germline V gene, CDR1 is SEHNR and CDR2 is FQNEAQ (reference sequence). The CDR3 covers 13 residues. The DNA for the CDR3 is TGTACCAGCAGCTTGGGATGGGGCTATGGCTACACCTTC. It codes for CTSSLGWGYGYTF.

This clonotype was detected many times. V gene TRBV7-2 combines with J gene TRBJ1-2, with D unclear. CDR1 and CDR2 (germline): SGHTA, FQGNSA. Trimming removed 2 bases at V and 8 bases at J, with 27 bases between. The CDR3 is made up of 18 amino acids. Here the CDR3 reads CASSLTPQSGGKGGGYTF. Written as DNA, the CDR3 is TGTGCCAGCAGCTTAACTCCCCAGTCCGGAGGGAAAGGAGGAGGCTACACCTTC.

In its sample, this clonotype was seen a few times. The rearrangement links TRBV18 to TRBJ2-5; a possible D gene is TRBD2 (5 bases). The CDR3 extends over 14 amino acids. V lost 2 bases to trimming and J lost 2 bases, with 9 bases between them. CDR1 is KGHSH, CDR2 LQKENI, per germline. The CDR3 protein is CASSPGGLQETQYF. CDR3 bases: TGTGCCAGCTCACCAGGCGGGCTTCAAGAGACCCAGTACTTC.

The gene calls are TRBV7-2 and TRBJ2-1; D is undetermined. The CDR3 has 13 amino acids. Trimming shortened V by 1 base and J by 5 bases, and 6 bases separated the two germline ends. Germline V gene data show CDR1 as SGHTA and CDR2 as FQGNSA. The CDR3 region has the DNA TGTGCCAGCAGCTTAGTTTTCCACAATGAGCAGTTCTTC. Its protein is CASSLVFHNEQFF. Full variable domain (rest looked up from reference TRBV7-2 and TRBJ2-1): GAGVSQSPSNKVTEKGKDVELRCDPISGHTALYWYRQSLGQGLEFLIYFQGNSAPDKSGLPSDRFSAERTGGSVSTLTIQRTQQEDSAVYLCASSLVFHNEQFFGPGTRLTVL.

This clonotype occurred a few times. V gene TRBV7-2 combines with J gene TRBJ2-1; 12 bases are a match to TRBD2. Trimming removed 6 bases from V and 7 bases from J; junction bases left unmatched: 10. CDR3 length: 16 residues. Germline CDR1 and CDR2: SGHTA and FQGNSA. The CDR3 sequence: CASRQTSGGFWNEQFF. DNA for the CDR3: TGTGCCAGCAGACAGACTAGCGGGGGTTTTTGGAATGAGCAGTTCTTC.

The J gene is TRBJ2-5, the V gene TRBV29-1; 9 positions agree with TRBD1. Trimming removed 2 bases from V and 11 bases from J; junction bases left unmatched: 15. CDR3 size: 15 residues. Germline-derived CDR1 and CDR2 are SQVTM and ANQGSEA. CDR3 sequence: CSVETWTGAYNEQYF. CDR3 nucleotide sequence: TGCAGCGTTGAAACATGGACAGGGGCCTACAATGAGCAGTACTTC.

On this clonotype: This clone may be a read error of a much larger clone one base away. The chain combines TRBV7-2 with TRBJ2-3; a possible D gene is TRBD2 (6 bases). CDR1 is SGHTA, CDR2 FQGNSA, per germline. V shed 5 bases and J shed 8 bases, with 23 bases lying between them. CDR3 length equals 16 residues. The CDR3 DNA sequence: TGTGCCAGCAGCACCCGACTCTCCCCGGGAGCAGGTACGCAGTATTTT. It yields the protein CASSTRLSPGAGTQYF.

This clonotype showed up many times. Sequence at one end of the junction differs from germline and may be a read error. The chain is built from TRBV12-3 or TRBV12-4 and TRBJ2-1; D is perhaps TRBD1 (5 bases). CDR3 length: 13 residues. The CDR3 here is CASRLDSSNEQFF. CDR3 in DNA: TGTGCCAGCAGATTAGACAGCTCGAATGAGCAGTTCTTC.

At least ten counts were recorded for this clonotype. The junction shows a germline mismatch at one end, possibly a read error. The chain uses TRBV15 and TRBJ1-2, with 8 bases aligning to TRBD1. The CDR3 spans 15 residues. Germline V gene sequence: CDR1 LNHNV, CDR2 YYDKDF (reference sequence). In DNA, the CDR3 is TGTGCCACAAGCAGACGACAGGGGATTTCCTATGGCTACACCTTC. This sequence encodes CATSRRQGISYGYTF. Drawing the rest from reference TRBV15 and TRBJ1-2, the complete variable domain is DAMVIQNPRYQVTQFGKPVTLSCSQTLNHNVMYWYQQKSSQAPKLLFHYYDKDFNNEADTPDNFQSRRPNTSFCFLDIRSPGLGDTAMYLCATSRRQGISYGYTFGSGTRLTVV.

This clonotype was detected ten times or more. The rearrangement uses TRBV27 and TRBJ2-7, with 13 bases fitting TRBD2. Trimming cost V 5 bases and J 3 bases; bases outside gene matches: 4. The CDR3 consists of 15 residues. Germline CDR1 is MNHEY and CDR2 is SMNVEV (reference sequence). The CDR3: CASSPRTSGGYEQYF. CDR3 DNA: TGTGCCAGCAGTCCAAGGACTAGCGGGGGCTACGAGCAGTACTTC.

This clonotype was detected ten times or more. V is TRBV5-6 and J is TRBJ2-1; 11 bases fit TRBD1. Germline assignment: CDR1 SGHDT and CDR2 YYEEEE. The length of the CDR3 is 16 residues. Losses at the gene ends were 4 bases for V and 4 bases for J; bases not matched to a gene: 7. CDR3 sequence (DNA): TGTGCCAGCAGCGATCTCCGGGACAGGGGGTACAATGAGCAGTTCTTC. As protein: CASSDLRDRGYNEQFF.

With regard to this clonotype: A much bigger clone sits one base away, suggesting this may be a read error. This chain links TRBV6-5 with TRBJ2-7; maybe TRBD1 (6 bases). This CDR3 spans 15 amino acids. Deletions cut 2 bases from V and 3 bases from J, with 14 bases between. Per the germline V gene, CDR1 is MNHEY and CDR2 is SVGAGI. Here the CDR3 DNA reads TGTGCCAGCAGTTACCCGGCTACAGGGTTCTACGAGCAGTACTTC. The encoded protein is CASSYPATGFYEQYF.

V usage is TRBV7-2 and J usage is TRBJ1-5; D ambiguous. Germline V gives CDR1 SGHTA, CDR2 FQGNSA. V shed 1 base and J shed 5 bases, with 9 bases lying between them. This CDR3 is 14 amino acids long. Here the CDR3 DNA reads TGTGCCAGCAGCTTAGTTTTAAGGGATCAGCCCCAGCATTTT. Encoded protein: CASSLVLRDQPQHF.